Below are 24 T cell receptor beta chains sequenced from a single sample in a study of blood T cell repertoires in COVID-19. Measured with immunoSEQ multiplex PCR; TCRdb has only the in-frame clones, and not every one. Found here are approximately 200,000 clones, over 80% of them singletons; the top ten hold over 5%. The sample consisted of peripheral blood. These receptors came from a young woman with acute or convalescent COVID-19.

V gene TRBV28 combines with J gene TRBJ2-5; 7 bases fit TRBD1. The V and J ends lost 8 bases and 5 bases, in that order; junction bases with no gene match: 11. This CDR3 has 14 amino acids. Germline V gives CDR1 MDHEN, CDR2 SYDVKM. CDR3 in amino acids: CASLPDRSRETQYF. In DNA form, the CDR3 reads TGTGCCAGCTTACCGGACAGGTCCCGTGAGACCCAGTACTTC.

The chain couples TRBV28 to TRBJ1-4; D call uncertain. This CDR3 has 13 amino acids. V was clipped by 8 bases and J by 8 bases, with 15 bases between them. Germline CDR1 reads MDHEN; CDR2 reads SYDVKM. CDR3 in amino acids: CASRTEGREKLFF. The CDR3, as DNA: TGTGCCAGCCGGACTGAAGGTAGAGAAAAACTGTTTTTT. The variable domain in full, completed from reference TRBV28 and TRBJ1-4, reads DVKVTQSSRYLVKRTGEKVFLECVQDMDHENMFWYRQDPGLGLRLIYFSYDVKMKEKGDIPEGYSVSREKKERFSLILESASTNQTSMYLCASRTEGREKLFFGSGTQLSVL.

The CDR3 nucleotides are TGTGCCAGCAGCTTCGAACGGACTAGGGTAAACATTCAGTACTTC. Translation gives CASSFERTRVNIQYF. The chain couples TRBV11-2 to TRBJ2-4; 7 bases agree with TRBD2. The V gene end was trimmed by 3 bases and the J gene end by 6 bases; junction bases not matched to a gene: 8. Germline values: CDR1 SGHAT, CDR2 FQNNGV. This CDR3 region has 15 residues.

V gene TRBV19 combines with J gene TRBJ2-7; D might be TRBD1 (5 bases). Germline V gene data show CDR1 as LNHDA and CDR2 as SQIVND (reference sequence). V was trimmed by 1 base and J by 2 bases, leaving 9 bases between them. This CDR3 has 14 residues. In DNA, the CDR3 is TGTGCCAGTAGTATAGTTGGGGCTACCTACGAGCAGTACTTC. Protein: CASSIVGATYEQYF.

The chain carries TRBV6-5 and TRBJ1-1, with D tentatively TRBD1 (5 bases). The CDR3 covers 16 residues. CDR1 is MNHEY, CDR2 SVGAGI, per germline. V was clipped by 0 bases and J by 0 bases, with 11 bases between them. The chain's CDR3 is CASSYSGARMNTEAFF. The CDR3 region has the DNA TGTGCCAGCAGTTACTCAGGGGCGCGCATGAACACTGAAGCTTTCTTT.

The chain has TRBV3-1 (or the pseudogene TRBV3-2) and TRBJ2-1; a weak D match, TRBD2 (7 bases). Trimming left V 0 bases short and J 2 bases short, with 14 bases between. Germline V gene sequence: CDR1 LGHDT, CDR2 YNNKEL (reference sequence). CDR3 length: 17 amino acids. CDR3 protein: CASSQDLRGGAYNEQFF. CDR3 DNA: TGTGCCAGCAGCCAAGATCTTAGGGGGGGGGCCTACAATGAGCAGTTCTTC.

J is TRBJ2-1 and V is TRBV18; 12 bases are shared with TRBD2. Germline values: CDR1 KGHSH, CDR2 LQKENI. The CDR3 contains 13 residues. V gave up 3 bases and J gave up 14 bases; unmatched junction bases: 5. This CDR3 reads CASSPGLAGLKFF. The DNA of the CDR3 is TGTGCCAGCTCACCTGGACTAGCGGGACTAAAGTTCTTC.

This clone was counted once. The CDR3 reads CASSYGDRENSPLHF. CDR3 DNA: TGTGCCAGCAGTTACGGGGACAGGGAAAATTCACCCCTCCACTTT. The chain joins TRBV28 to TRBJ1-6; TRBD1 aligns across 9 bases. Germline CDR1 is MDHEN and CDR2 is SYDVKM. The ends lost 4 bases at V and 7 bases at J; junction bases unmatched: 5. The CDR3 sequence is 15 residues long.

This rearrangement joins TRBV6-6 to TRBJ2-7, with a tentative D call TRBD1 (5 bases). The CDR3 consists of 13 residues. The V end lost 2 bases, the J end lost 3 bases, and 8 bases lay between the germline ends. CDR1 and CDR2 (germline): MNHNY, SVGAGI (reference sequence). The CDR3 DNA is TGTGCCAGCAGTTACGTAGGGGACTACGAGCAGTACTTC. Encoded protein: CASSYVGDYEQYF.

The chain has TRBV4-1 and TRBJ2-3; D is perhaps TRBD2 (5 bases). CDR1 and CDR2 from the germline V gene are MGHRA and YSYEKL. V was pared by 4 bases and J by 6 bases, with 17 bases between. This CDR3 has 15 amino acids. The CDR3 DNA reads as TGCGCCAGCAGCCGACACTACAAGGGCGGGGATACGCAGTATTTT. Translation gives CASSRHYKGGDTQYF.

The J gene is TRBJ1-2, the V gene TRBV5-1; weak D call: TRBD1 (5 bases). The length of the CDR3 is 14 residues. Per the germline V gene, CDR1 is SGHRS and CDR2 is YFSETQ. V was shortened by 1 base and J by 6 bases, with 13 bases between the two germline ends. Here the CDR3 reads CASSLSSGYNGYTF. DNA for the CDR3: TGCGCCAGCAGCTTGTCGTCAGGGTATAATGGCTACACCTTC.

The J gene is TRBJ1-3, the V gene TRBV6-1; TRBD1 agrees at 7 bases. CDR3 length: 17 amino acids. Germline CDR1 and CDR2: MNHNS and SASEGT. The ends lost 4 bases at V and 4 bases at J; junction bases unmatched: 13. The CDR3 bases are TGTGCCAGCAGTGTCGACAGGGCCTCATTGGGAGGAAACACCATATATTTT. Its protein product is CASSVDRASLGGNTIYF.

The J gene is TRBJ2-6, the V gene TRBV19, with 8 positions matching TRBD1. This CDR3 region has 18 residues. With V trimmed by 7 bases and J by 2 bases, 13 bases remained unmatched. CDR1 is LNHDA and CDR2 is SQIVND in the germline V gene (reference sequence). CDR3 sequence: CASNAPRQGKPGANVLTF. The CDR3, as DNA: TGTGCCAGTAATGCCCCGCGACAGGGGAAGCCTGGGGCCAACGTCCTGACTTTC.

CDR3 nucleotide sequence: TGTGCCAGCAGCTCAGCGTTCAGGGGAAACACTGAAGCTTTCTTT. Protein product: CASSSAFRGNTEAFF. The rearrangement joins TRBV5-6 to TRBJ1-1; possibly TRBD1 for D (6 bases). CDR3 length: 15 residues. V lost 3 bases and J lost 2, with 14 bases in between. CDR1 SGHDT and CDR2 YYEEEE come from the germline V gene.

This clone was seen only a few times. V is TRBV5-4 and J is TRBJ2-3, with a tentative D call TRBD2 (5 bases). Per germline, CDR1 SGHNT and CDR2 YYREEE (reference sequence). This CDR3 region has 16 residues. V lost 0 bases to trimming and J lost 2 bases, with 13 bases between them. In nucleotides, the CDR3 is TGTGCCAGCAGCTTGGAAAGCGGTCTAGTCACAGATACGCAGTATTTT. This encodes CASSLESGLVTDTQYF.

This clone was picked up one time. Here the CDR3 reads CASSLSALAGEPWEETQYF. The CDR3 DNA reads TGTGCCAGCAGCTTGTCAGCGCTAGCGGGAGAGCCGTGGGAGGAGACCCAGTACTTC. The chain carries TRBV5-4 and TRBJ2-5, with 10 bases lining up with TRBD2. Germline V gene lookup returns CDR1 SGHNT and CDR2 YYREEE (reference sequence). The CDR3 is 19 residues long. Trimming took 1 base from V and 5 from J; bases not matched to a gene: 17.

The V call is TRBV28, the J call TRBJ1-1; D is perhaps TRBD1 (6 bases). Trimming cost V 2 bases and J 2 bases, with 18 bases left between them. The CDR3 sequence is 17 residues long. Germline CDR1 MDHEN, CDR2 SYDVKM. The DNA for the CDR3 is TGTGCCAGCAGTTTACGGTTTGGGGGGGCCCGAAACACTGAAGCTTTCTTT. Encoded protein: CASSLRFGGARNTEAFF.

In its sample, this clone was seen once. Sequence at one end of the junction differs from germline and may be a read error. The rearrangement links TRBV2 to TRBJ2-1, with a tentative D call TRBD2 (6 bases). Per germline, CDR1 SNHLY and CDR2 FYNNEI. This CDR3 comprises 12 residues. The DNA for the CDR3 is TGTGCCAGCTATGGCGGGCGGGGCCTGTCGGTCTTC. It translates to CASYGGRGLSVF.

This clone appeared a few times. The chain links TRBV21-1 to TRBJ2-7; the listed D gene, TRBD2, was not tested against the DNA. TRBV21-1 is reported as a pseudogene. The CDR3 runs 16 residues. CDR3 sequence (DNA): TGTGCCAGCAGCAAAGATGCGGGATTGGGCTCCTACGAGCAGTACTTC. Translated, it gives CASSKDAGLGSYEQYF.

This chain links TRBV2 with TRBJ2-7; 11 nucleotides align to TRBD2. The V gene end was trimmed by 4 bases and the J gene end by 0 bases; junction bases not matched to a gene: 2. Per the germline V gene, CDR1 is SNHLY and CDR2 is FYNNEI. This CDR3 has 15 amino acids. CDR3 loop: CASSAGLAGSYEQYF. The CDR3 nucleotides read TGTGCCAGCAGTGCTGGACTAGCGGGCTCCTACGAGCAGTACTTC.

The chain carries TRBV18 and TRBJ1-3, with D possibly TRBD1 on 5 matching bases. Trimming removed 2 bases from V and 2 bases from J, with 7 bases in between. There are 14 residues in the CDR3. Germline V lookup: CDR1 KGHSH, CDR2 LQKENI. CDR3 coding DNA: TGTGCCAGCTCACCAGTGACAGCTGGAAACACCATATATTTT. It is translated as CASSPVTAGNTIYF.

In its sample, this clone was seen a few times. The chain couples TRBV7-2 to TRBJ1-2, with 9 bases matching TRBD1. The CDR3 loop spans 15 amino acids. Looked up from germline, CDR1 is SGHTA and CDR2 is FQGNSA. The ends lost 7 bases at V and 0 bases at J; junction bases unmatched: 6. CDR3 sequence (DNA): TGTGCCAGCACGGGACAGGGACCATCTAACTATGGCTACACCTTC. Protein product: CASTGQGPSNYGYTF.

The chain employs TRBV11-2 and TRBJ2-3, with 9 bases lining up with TRBD2. Germline-derived CDR1 and CDR2 are SGHAT and FQNNGV. J was trimmed by 7 bases and V by 3 bases; bases with no gene match: 11. The CDR3 extends over 16 amino acids. The CDR3 nucleotides read TGTGCCAGCAGCTTCTCGATTGCGGGGGGGGGAAATACGCAGTATTTT. It yields the protein CASSFSIAGGGNTQYF. Full variable domain (outside the CDR3, taken from reference TRBV11-2 and TRBJ2-3): EAGVAQSPRYKIIEKRQSVAFWCNPISGHATLYWYQQILGQGPKLLIQFQNNGVVDDSQLPKDRFSAERLKGVDSTLKIQPAKLEDSAVYLCASSFSIAGGGNTQYFGPGTRLTVL.

V is TRBV29-1 and J is TRBJ2-3; 7 bases line up with TRBD1. The CDR3 length is 14 residues. The germline V gene has CDR1 SQVTM and CDR2 ANQGSEA. The J segment lost 1 base and the V segment lost 4 bases, leaving 5 bases of the junction unmatched. CDR3 in DNA: TGCAGCGTTGCGACAGGGAAGGGCACAGATACGCAGTATTTT. Protein: CSVATGKGTDTQYF.